One and the same sample provided the 20 T cell receptor beta chains below, sequenced in a study of T-cell memory formation after mild COVID-19. TCRdb analysed the 5' RACE reads with MiXCR anew, one entry per CDR3 protein. Of about 350,000 distinct CDR3 sequences in the sample, about an eighth were seen once. Sample: PBMCs or a T cell subset sorted from them (not recorded which). These receptors were taken from a man aged 18 to 30 who had mild COVID-19 (a few samples of this study predate the infection). Cell type and time point are not known.

V usage is TRBV4-1 and J usage is TRBJ1-2; 7 bases agree with TRBD1. With V trimmed by 0 bases and J by 8 bases, 6 bases remained unmatched. Germline-derived CDR1 and CDR2 are MGHRA and YSYEKL. The CDR3 contains 14 residues. The CDR3 DNA sequence: TGCGCCAGCAGCCAAGAGACAGGGTCTTGGGGCTACACCTTC. Translating it yields CASSQETGSWGYTF.

This chain links TRBV7-3 with TRBJ1-2, with a possible D match to TRBD1 (6 bases). V was pared by 4 bases and J by 10 bases, with 19 bases between. Germline CDR1 reads SGHTA; CDR2 reads FQGTGA. This CDR3 is built from 14 residues. The CDR3, as DNA: TGTGCCAGCAGCTCCACCTCGGACAGTCGACCCTACACCTTC. This sequence encodes CASSSTSDSRPYTF. The entire variable domain, with the rest obtained from reference TRBV7-3 and TRBJ1-2, is as follows: GAGVSQTPSNKVTEKGKYVELRCDPISGHTALYWYRQSLGQGPEFLIYFQGTGAADDSGLPNDRFFAVRPEGSVSTLKIQRTERGDSAVYLCASSSTSDSRPYTFGSGTRLTVV.

This clonotype was seen a handful of times. V and J are TRBV9 and TRBJ2-7; a weak D match, TRBD1 (6 bases). The germline CDR1 and CDR2 sequences are SGDLS and YYNGEE. V was clipped by 0 bases and J by 9 bases, with 16 bases between them. This CDR3 is 14 amino acids long. Written as DNA, the CDR3 is TGTGCCAGCAGCGTAGATTTACAGGGAAGGGGGCAGTACTTC. Its protein is CASSVDLQGRGQYF.

The genes are TRBV2 and TRBJ2-3; D is unclear. Germline assignment: CDR1 SNHLY and CDR2 FYNNEI. V was trimmed by 5 bases and J by 7 bases, leaving 13 bases between them. The CDR3 sequence is 13 residues long. As DNA, the CDR3 is TGTGCCAGCAGTCTCGACCCGGTCTATACGCAGTATTTT. Translated: CASSLDPVYTQYF.

In this sample, this clonotype turned up many times. The rearrangement joins TRBV5-1 to TRBJ2-1; TRBD1 aligns across 9 bases. Trimming removed 4 bases from V and 10 bases from J; junction bases left unmatched: 21. Germline loops: CDR1 SGHRS, CDR2 YFSETQ. CDR3 length: 18 amino acids. The CDR3 nucleotides read TGCGCCAGCAGCCGTATGATAGCCGGGACAGGGTTTATTTGGGAGCAGTTCTTC. This gives the protein CASSRMIAGTGFIWEQFF.

The table lists this clonotype with a few counts. J is TRBJ2-3 and V is TRBV29-1; the match to TRBD1 covers 8 bases. J was trimmed by 3 bases and V by 7 bases; bases with no gene match: 9. Germline loops: CDR1 SQVTM, CDR2 ANQGSEA. CDR3 length equals 14 residues. Here the CDR3 reads CSGTPDRETDTQYF. In DNA, the CDR3 is TGCAGCGGCACCCCGGACAGGGAGACAGATACGCAGTATTTT.

In its sample, this clonotype was seen many times. The chain couples TRBV10-3 to TRBJ1-5; D may be TRBD1 (5 bases). The CDR3 has 14 residues. V lost 4 bases and J 7 bases, leaving 14 bases between the germline ends. The germline V gene has CDR1 ENHRY and CDR2 SYGVKD. CDR3 amino acids: CAISGLRAGQPQHF. In DNA, the CDR3 is TGTGCCATCAGTGGACTCAGGGCGGGCCAGCCCCAGCATTTT.

This clonotype was seen more than once but under ten times. The rearrangement uses TRBV29-1 and TRBJ2-5; D is unresolved. V was pared by 4 bases and J by 7 bases, with 19 bases between. CDR1 is SQVTM and CDR2 is ANQGSEA in the germline V gene. This CDR3 region has 14 residues. CDR3 bases: TGCAGCGTTGGGCCCGCTTACGGTCAACTGACCCAGTACTTC. It translates to CSVGPAYGQLTQYF.

The chain uses TRBV9 and TRBJ2-1; D is perhaps TRBD2 (7 bases). Trimming stripped 0 bases from V and 6 bases from J, with 16 bases between. The CDR3 consists of 16 residues. The V gene's germline CDR1 is SGDLS and CDR2 YYNGEE. The CDR3 loop is CASSVDPAGTPNEQFF. CDR3 DNA sequence: TGTGCCAGCAGCGTAGATCCAGCGGGGACACCCAATGAGCAGTTCTTC.

The chain employs TRBV7-2 and TRBJ2-7; no firm D call. Germline V gene sequence: CDR1 SGHTA, CDR2 FQGNSA. The CDR3 extends over 15 amino acids. V was shortened by 8 bases and J by 2 bases, with 19 bases between the two germline ends. The CDR3 is CASSLIRQTTYEQYF. CDR3 DNA sequence: TGTGCCAGCTCCCTAATTCGGCAAACCACCTACGAGCAGTACTTC.

J is TRBJ1-1 and V is TRBV27; the D gene is possibly TRBD1 (5 bases). The germline gives CDR1 MNHEY, CDR2 SMNVEV (reference sequence). The CDR3 runs 15 residues. V gave up 8 bases and J gave up 3 bases, with 19 bases separating them. In nucleotides, the CDR3 is TGTGCCAGCCGGGCTACGGTGCGGGGGGACACTGAAGCTTTCTTT. It translates to CASRATVRGDTEAFF.

The chain uses TRBV5-1 and TRBJ2-5; D might be TRBD2 (5 bases). The V gene lost 0 bases and the J gene lost 5 bases, with 14 bases spanning the gap. The germline V gene has CDR1 SGHRS and CDR2 YFSETQ. The CDR3 spans 15 residues. CDR3 residues: CASSLELDLPETQYF. Written as DNA, the CDR3 is TGCGCCAGCAGCTTGGAACTAGACCTCCCTGAGACCCAGTACTTC.

The V and J genes are TRBV7-9 and TRBJ2-7; D gene uncertain. The CDR3 covers 14 residues. CDR1 is SEHNR and CDR2 is FQNEAQ in the germline V gene (reference sequence). V lost 4 bases and J lost 2, with 12 bases in between. The CDR3 loop is CASSSKWRPYEQYV. CDR3 coding DNA: TGTGCCAGCAGCTCGAAGTGGAGACCCTACGAGCAGTACGTC.

V usage is TRBV7-2 and J usage is TRBJ2-7, with 13 bases identical to TRBD2. V was pared by 5 bases and J by 4 bases, with 8 bases of the junction left unmatched. This CDR3 region has 16 residues. The germline gives CDR1 SGHTA, CDR2 FQGNSA. Here the CDR3 DNA reads TGTGCCAGCAGCCCAACTAGCGGGGGGGAATCTTACGAGCAGTACGTC. Amino acids: CASSPTSGGESYEQYV.

The chain recombines TRBV6-2 or TRBV6-3 with TRBJ2-7, with TRBD1 matching 7 bases. V gave up 7 bases and J gave up 1 base; unmatched junction bases: 13. This CDR3 has 16 amino acids. Germline V lookup: CDR1 MNHEY, CDR2 SVGEGT. The CDR3 DNA reads as TGTGCCAGCACCAAAGCCGGACAGGAACCGTCCTACGAGCAGTACTTC. The encoded protein is CASTKAGQEPSYEQYF.

This clonotype was recorded many times. The DNA of the CDR3 is TGTGCCAGCAGCTTATACGGCCGTGAGGTGGAGACCCAGTACTTC. Amino acid sequence: CASSLYGREVETQYF. The chain links TRBV7-2 to TRBJ2-5; D not certain. The CDR3 runs to 15 residues. The V end lost 2 bases, the J end lost 5 bases, and 15 bases lay between the germline ends. CDR1 and CDR2 from the germline V gene are SGHTA and FQGNSA.

The V gene is TRBV5-1, the J gene TRBJ1-2; weak D call: TRBD1 (5 bases). Trimming took 5 bases from V and 5 from J, leaving 16 bases between them. The CDR3 is 14 residues long. CDR1 is SGHRS and CDR2 is YFSETQ in the germline V gene. The CDR3, as DNA: TGCGCCAGCAGAAGAGCCGGGACGGATTATGGCTACACCTTC. Its translation: CASRRAGTDYGYTF.

This chain joins TRBV7-9 and TRBJ2-3; D is perhaps TRBD2 (6 bases). Per the germline V gene, CDR1 is SEHNR and CDR2 is FQNEAQ (reference sequence). V was cut by 0 bases and J by 2 bases, with 9 bases left in between. This CDR3 comprises 15 residues. CDR3 coding DNA: TGTGCCAGCAGCTTAGCGGGGGGAATCACAGATACGCAGTATTTT. Its protein product is CASSLAGGITDTQYF.

This clonotype was detected ten times or more. The chain has TRBV7-2 and TRBJ2-5, with TRBD2 matching 13 bases. Germline assignment: CDR1 SGHTA and CDR2 FQGNSA. V lost 5 bases to trimming and J lost 3 bases; unmatched junction nucleotides: 3. The CDR3 spans 15 residues. The CDR3 sequence: CASSRGTSGEETQYF. As DNA, the CDR3 is TGTGCCAGCAGCAGGGGGACTAGCGGGGAAGAGACCCAGTACTTC. The entire variable domain, with the rest obtained from reference TRBV7-2 and TRBJ2-5, is as follows: GAGVSQSPSNKVTEKGKDVELRCDPISGHTALYWYRQSLGQGLEFLIYFQGNSAPDKSGLPSDRFSAERTGGSVSTLTIQRTQQEDSAVYLCASSRGTSGEETQYFGPGTRLLVL.

This clonotype has a handful of counts. Written as DNA, the CDR3 is TGCGCCAGCAGCTGGGGCCAGGCGTTGGCTGAAGCTTTCTTT. Its translation is CASSWGQALAEAFF. This chain uses TRBV5-1 with TRBJ1-1; weak D call: TRBD1 (5 bases). CDR3 length equals 14 residues. V was cut by 3 bases and J by 6 bases, with 15 bases left in between. CDR1 and CDR2 (germline): SGHRS, YFSETQ.